Below, 9 T cell receptor beta chains from the same sample are listed, as sequenced in a study of CD8 T cells in Susac syndrome. RNA, at about 0.45 to 1 ug, was reverse transcribed with random hexamers. TCRdb called the immunoSEQ multiplex PCR reads again in MiXCR, with one record for every CDR3 protein. The table shows about 120,000 distinct CDR3 sequences, with 96% occurring only once. The sample taken for sequencing was CD4+ T cells from PBMCs. The source is a human donor with Susac syndrome.

The rearrangement joins TRBV5-4 to TRBJ2-2; weak D call: TRBD2 (6 bases). Germline V CDR1 and CDR2: SGHNT, YYREEE (reference sequence). Trimming shortened V by 2 bases and J by 5 bases, and 13 bases separated the two germline ends. The CDR3 totals 15 residues. The CDR3 protein is CASSFPGGGTGELFF. CDR3 DNA sequence: TGTGCCAGCAGCTTCCCCGGGGGAGGTACCGGGGAGCTGTTTTTT.

The J gene is TRBJ2-7, the V gene TRBV20-1; TRBD1 agrees at 10 bases. After removal of 7 bases from V and 1 base from J, the junction contained 10 bases not matched to a gene. The CDR3 length is 15 residues. Germline values: CDR1 DFQATT, CDR2 SNEGSKA (reference sequence). The CDR3 nucleotides read TGCAGTGGGTCGACAGGGGGCGTCAAGTCCTACGAGCAGTACTTC. Residues: CSGSTGGVKSYEQYF.

The rearrangement links TRBV29-1 to TRBJ2-7; possible D gene TRBD2, 5 bases. Germline CDR1 SQVTM, CDR2 ANQGSEA. V was cut by 4 bases and J by 3 bases, with 10 bases left in between. The CDR3 sequence is 12 residues long. In DNA, the CDR3 is TGCAGCGTTGGCCGAGGGCTCTACGAGCAGTACTTC. Protein product: CSVGRGLYEQYF.

This chain uses TRBV30 with TRBJ2-2; D unresolved. The CDR3 totals 15 residues. V gave up 1 base and J gave up 3 bases, with 12 bases separating them. Germline CDR1 and CDR2: GTSNPN and SVGIG (reference sequence). Here the CDR3 reads CAWSGRRRDTGELFF. In DNA, the CDR3 is TGTGCCTGGAGTGGAAGGAGAAGGGACACCGGGGAGCTGTTTTTT.

The chain has TRBV15 and TRBJ2-2, with no clear D. V was cut by 6 bases and J by 0 bases, with 5 bases left in between. From germline, CDR1 is LNHNV and CDR2 YYDKDF (reference sequence). This CDR3 has 13 amino acids. CDR3 coding DNA: TGTGCCACCAGAGACCCGAACACCGGGGAGCTGTTTTTT. This encodes CATRDPNTGELFF.

This chain links TRBV18 with TRBJ2-7; no clear D. Germline V gene data show CDR1 as KGHSH and CDR2 as LQKENI. Between the trimmed V and J ends, which lost 2 bases and 9 bases, there was a span of 20 bases. This CDR3 has 15 residues. CDR3 sequence reads: CASSPSITELMGQYF. The DNA of the CDR3 is TGTGCCAGCTCACCATCAATTACAGAGCTCATGGGGCAGTACTTC.

The chain employs TRBV9 and TRBJ2-5, with 10 nucleotides matching TRBD2. The germline CDR1 and CDR2 sequences are SGDLS and YYNGEE. The V segment lost 1 base and the J segment 1 base; nucleotides outside the gene matches: 1. The CDR3 consists of 15 residues. CDR3: CASSVSGRAQETQYF. CDR3 in DNA: TGTGCCAGCAGCGTAAGCGGGAGGGCCCAAGAGACCCAGTACTTC. The full variable domain, with the rest looked up from reference TRBV9 and TRBJ2-5, is DSGVTQTPKHLITATGQRVTLRCSPRSGDLSVYWYQQSLDQGLQFLIQYYNGEERAKGNILERFSAQQFPDLHSELNLSSLELGDSALYFCASSVSGRAQETQYFGPGTRLLVL.

This sequence joins TRBV28 and TRBJ2-3; tentatively, D is TRBD2 (5 bases). The ends were cut back, 5 bases at V and 0 bases at J, with 12 bases in the middle. CDR1 and CDR2 from the germline V gene are MDHEN and SYDVKM. The CDR3 runs 15 residues. CDR3 in DNA: TGTGCCAGCAGTCTTAGCGCCGCTAGCACAGATACGCAGTATTTT. It yields the protein CASSLSAASTDTQYF.

This clonotype appeared a few times. The genes are TRBV6-5 and TRBJ1-1; the D is unclear. CDR1 is MNHEY, CDR2 SVGAGI, per germline. The CDR3 is 13 residues long. The V end was cut by 2 bases, the J end by 3 bases, with 7 bases between. The CDR3 DNA reads as TGTGCCAGCAGTTACAGGGATGACACTGAAGCTTTCTTT. It yields the protein CASSYRDDTEAFF.